This is a list of T cell receptor beta chains from one sample in a study of CD8 T cells in ankylosing spondylitis. TCRdb passed the 5' RACE reads through MiXCR, listing each CDR3 protein once. The sample shows about 840,000 distinct CDR3 sequences, about an eighth of them seen only once. Material for sequencing was blood, either unsorted or a sorted T cell fraction (not recorded which). Receptors were obtained from a male donor with ankylosing spondylitis. CDR3s include the opening cysteine and the closing phenylalanine or tryptophan. The D gene is left open where the match is weak. Clone size appears in some rows only: once, few, many, or a class for an expanded clone.

size	D	V	J	DNA	CDR3
NA	NA	TRBV6-2/TRBV6-3	TRBJ2-3	TGTGCCAGCAGTTATATCGCCAGGACAGATACGCAGTATTTT	CASSYIARTDTQYF
few	TRBD1	TRBV29-1	TRBJ2-3	TGCAGCGTTGCGACGACAGGGGGATCAATCGATACGCAGTATTTT	CSVATTGGSIDTQYF
NA	TRBD2	TRBV24-1	TRBJ2-1	TGTGCCACCAGTGGTGGTAGCGGGAGGGCATTAACCTACAATGAGCAGTTCTTC	CATSGGSGRALTYNEQFF
many	TRBD1	TRBV20-1	TRBJ2-3	TGCAGTGCTACGGACAGGGGGGACACAGATACGCAGTATTTT	CSATDRGDTDTQYF
NA	TRBD1	TRBV5-1	TRBJ2-2	TGCGCCAGCAGCTTGGGATCCGGCAGGGGGAAAGACGGGGAGCTGTTTTTT	CASSLGSGRGKDGELFF
few	NA	TRBV20-1	TRBJ1-1	TGCAGTGCTAGCGACGGGGGTAACACTGAAGCTTTCTTT	CSASDGGNTEAFF
NA	NA	TRBV20-1	TRBJ1-2	TGCAGTGCTAGCCCCTCGGCGTTCGGGGTCTATGGCTACACCTTC	CSASPSAFGVYGYTF
many	TRBD2	TRBV20-1	TRBJ2-5	TGCAGTGCTGGGGGGACTAGCGGGAAGCAAGAGACCCAGTACTTC	CSAGGTSGKQETQYF
many	NA	TRBV4-3	TRBJ2-7	TGCGCCAGCAGCCAGGACAGCTTCTCCTACGAGCAGTACTTC	CASSQDSFSYEQYF
NA	TRBD1	TRBV2	TRBJ1-1	TGTGCCAGCAGTACCGACAGGGAAGGCACTGAAGCTTTCTTT	CASSTDREGTEAFF
few	NA	TRBV20-1	TRBJ2-1	TGCAGTGCTAGACTAGTCCGATACAATGAGCAGTTCTTC	CSARLVRYNEQFF
many	TRBD1	TRBV4-3	TRBJ2-2	TGCGCCAGCAGCCAAGAGGGACAGGACACCGGGGAGCTGTTTTTT	CASSQEGQDTGELFF